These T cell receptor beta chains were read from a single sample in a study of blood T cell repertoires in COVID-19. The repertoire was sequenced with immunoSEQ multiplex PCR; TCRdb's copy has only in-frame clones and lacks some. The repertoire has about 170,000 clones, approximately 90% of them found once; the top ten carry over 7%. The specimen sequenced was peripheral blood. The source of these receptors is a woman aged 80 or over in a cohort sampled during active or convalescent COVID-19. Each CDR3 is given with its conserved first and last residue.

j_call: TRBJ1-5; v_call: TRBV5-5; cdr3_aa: CASSLTPGSNQPQHF
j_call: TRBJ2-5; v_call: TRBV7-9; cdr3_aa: CASSFVPGQGETQYF
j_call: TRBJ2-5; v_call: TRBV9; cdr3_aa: CASSPKLDRPQETQYF
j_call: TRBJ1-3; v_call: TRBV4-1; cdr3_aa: CASSPEGLGANGNTIYF
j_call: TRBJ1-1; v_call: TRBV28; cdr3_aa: CASSFRLQGNTEAFF
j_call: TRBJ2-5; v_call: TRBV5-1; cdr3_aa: CASSLGQGPRETQYF
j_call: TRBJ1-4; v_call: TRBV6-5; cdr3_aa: CASAGTGTVAEKLFF
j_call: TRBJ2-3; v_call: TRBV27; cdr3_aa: CASSLSGLAVAGTDTQYF
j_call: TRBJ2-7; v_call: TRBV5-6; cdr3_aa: CASSFQGTYEQYF
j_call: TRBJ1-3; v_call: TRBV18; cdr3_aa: CASSAGQVQNTIYF
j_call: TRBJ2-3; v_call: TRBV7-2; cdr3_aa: CASSLAGGGGAYTQYF
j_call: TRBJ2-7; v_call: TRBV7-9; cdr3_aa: CASSLEASGTGYEQYF
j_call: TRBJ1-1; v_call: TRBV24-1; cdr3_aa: CATSVAERPEAFF
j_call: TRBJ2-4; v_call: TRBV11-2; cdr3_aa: CASSPDIGIAKNIQYF
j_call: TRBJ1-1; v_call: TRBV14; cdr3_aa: CASSLASGNTEAFF
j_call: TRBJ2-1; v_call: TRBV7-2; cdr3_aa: CASSLGQGGEQFF
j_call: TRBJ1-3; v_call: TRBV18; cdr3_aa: CASSPGQLSGNTIYF
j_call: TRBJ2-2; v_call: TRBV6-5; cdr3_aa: CASMTQEGTGELFF
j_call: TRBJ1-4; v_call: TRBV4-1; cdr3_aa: CASSQEQGYEKLFF
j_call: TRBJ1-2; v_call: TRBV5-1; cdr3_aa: CASSPGTGNYGYTF
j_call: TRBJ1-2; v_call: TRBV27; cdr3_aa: CASSLFTGTGFNGYTF
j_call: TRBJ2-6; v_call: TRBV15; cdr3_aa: CAATASGANVLTF
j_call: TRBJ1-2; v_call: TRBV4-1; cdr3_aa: CASSHAFLRDRGYTTF
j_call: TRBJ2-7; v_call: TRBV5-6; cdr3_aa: CASSLTGPYEQYF
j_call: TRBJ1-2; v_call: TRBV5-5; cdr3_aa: CASSYGTGGKFIYGYTF
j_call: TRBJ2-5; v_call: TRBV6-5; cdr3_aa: CASSSFEGGKETQYF
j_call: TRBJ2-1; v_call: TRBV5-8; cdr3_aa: CASSLGLAGGNEQFF
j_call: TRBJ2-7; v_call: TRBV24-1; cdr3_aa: CATSDLRTGGDEQYF
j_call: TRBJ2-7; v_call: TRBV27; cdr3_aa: CASPGQGRQYEQYF
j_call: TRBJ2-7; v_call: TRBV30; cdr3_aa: CAWSSPGTSGGSYF
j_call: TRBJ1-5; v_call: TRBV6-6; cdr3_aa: CASSHRTGEGSNQPQHF
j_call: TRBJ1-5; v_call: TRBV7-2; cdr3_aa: CASSLAGTVSNQPQHF
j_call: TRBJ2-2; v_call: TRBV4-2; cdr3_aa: CASSQDLARVNTGELFF
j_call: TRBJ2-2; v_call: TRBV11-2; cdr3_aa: CASASGVAGELFF
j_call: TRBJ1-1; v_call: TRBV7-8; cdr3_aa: CASSYLWVRDTEAFF
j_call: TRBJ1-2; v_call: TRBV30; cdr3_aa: CAWSNGQGPVLGGYTF
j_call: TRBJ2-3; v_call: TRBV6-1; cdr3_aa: CASSEAGGNTQYF
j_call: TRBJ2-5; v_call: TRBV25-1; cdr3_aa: CASSDPGLAGQETQYF
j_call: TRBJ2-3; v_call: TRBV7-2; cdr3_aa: CASSFLRTSTDTQYF
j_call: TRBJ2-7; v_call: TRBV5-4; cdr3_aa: CASSLDRLGEQYF
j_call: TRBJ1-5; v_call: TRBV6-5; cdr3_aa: CASSLDRINQPQHF
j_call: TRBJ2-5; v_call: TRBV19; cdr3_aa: CASSLTRQETQYF
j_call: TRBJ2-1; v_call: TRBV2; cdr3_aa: CASSMGGLAGVGAEQFF
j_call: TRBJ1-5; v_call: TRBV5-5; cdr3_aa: CASSFQGQGIVYGNQPQHF
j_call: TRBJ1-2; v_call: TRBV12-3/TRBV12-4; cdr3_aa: CASSLAGTYGYTF
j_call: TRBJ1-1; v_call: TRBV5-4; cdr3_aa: CASSLASQGNTEAFF
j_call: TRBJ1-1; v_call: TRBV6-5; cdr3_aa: CASSANRDTEAFF
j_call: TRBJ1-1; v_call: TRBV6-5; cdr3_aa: CASSREGNTEAFF
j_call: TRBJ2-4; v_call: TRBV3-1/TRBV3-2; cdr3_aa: CASSLQWDRGPQYF
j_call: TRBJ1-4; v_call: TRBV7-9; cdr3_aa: CASNLKGEKLFF
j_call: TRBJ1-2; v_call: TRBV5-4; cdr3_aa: CASSFGGNYGYTF
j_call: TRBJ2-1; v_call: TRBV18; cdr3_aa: CASSKPGQQDSYNEQFF
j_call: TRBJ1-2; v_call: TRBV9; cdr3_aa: CASSVVSFVPAGDNYGYTF
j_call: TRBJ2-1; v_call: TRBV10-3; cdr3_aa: CAISESTSRDEQFF
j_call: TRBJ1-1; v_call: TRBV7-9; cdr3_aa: CASTHKSRGTEAFF